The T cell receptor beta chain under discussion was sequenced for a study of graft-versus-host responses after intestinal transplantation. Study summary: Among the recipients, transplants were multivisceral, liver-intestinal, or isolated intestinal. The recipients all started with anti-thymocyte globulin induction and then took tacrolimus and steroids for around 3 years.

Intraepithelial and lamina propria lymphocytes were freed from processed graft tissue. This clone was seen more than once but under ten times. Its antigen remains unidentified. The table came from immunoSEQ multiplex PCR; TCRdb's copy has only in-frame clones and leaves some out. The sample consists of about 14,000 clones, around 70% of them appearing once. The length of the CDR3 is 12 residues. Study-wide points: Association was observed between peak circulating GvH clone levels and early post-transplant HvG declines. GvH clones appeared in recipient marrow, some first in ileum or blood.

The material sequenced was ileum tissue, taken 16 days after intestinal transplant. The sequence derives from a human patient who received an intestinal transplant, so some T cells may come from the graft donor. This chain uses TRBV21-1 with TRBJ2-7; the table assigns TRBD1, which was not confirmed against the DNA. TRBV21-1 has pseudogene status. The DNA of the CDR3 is TGTGCCAGCAGTAAAGGGCAGGGCGAGCAGTACTTC. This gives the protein CASSKGQGEQYF.